This entry concerns a single TCR beta chain. The data originate from a study of T cell changes during pregnancy in multiple sclerosis. The repertoire was sequenced with immunoSEQ multiplex PCR; TCRdb's copy has only in-frame clones and lacks some. The sample yields about 42,000 clones, nearly 90% seen once. The sample in question was CD4+ T cells from peripheral blood mononuclear cells, obtained after pregnancy. The TCR was taken from a female donor with multiple sclerosis, enrolled in a pregnancy study.

The DNA of the CDR3 is TGTGCCAGCAGAGAACAGGGTCAGGACACAGATACGCAGTATTTT. It codes for CASREQGQDTDTQYF. The rearrangement uses TRBV2 and TRBJ2-3, with D possibly being TRBD1 (6 bases). Germline values: CDR1 SNHLY, CDR2 FYNNEI. V gave up 6 bases and J gave up 2 bases, with 15 bases separating them. The CDR3 covers 15 residues.